This record covers a single TCR beta chain. Its antigen remains unidentified. Per-nucleotide qualities are absent, and no much larger clonotype sits a single base away. The junction shows trimming of 1 base on V and 1 base on J, plus 7 bases between the germline ends. The CDR3, from cysteine to phenylalanine, totals 14 residues. The read is trimmed to its CDR3 DNA, 42 bases read in frame from base 1. CDR1 and CDR2 were assigned from the germline V gene (reference sequence) as LNHDA and SQIVND. This specimen comes from a study of CD4 T cells in relation to SARS-CoV-2 and coronaviruses (TCRdb year 2021). In the study overall: In the ViraFEST assay, PBMCs were cultured with antigen for approximately ten days, after which TCR beta CDR3s were sequenced to identify antigen-specific clonal expansions. Across all 12 patients in the convalescent cohort, the median age was around 40 years, with a range of roughly 20 to 80 years. Among the roughly twelve convalescent patients, 8 males and 4 females were included, and two of the subjects were Hispanic. Patient-derived lymphoblastoid cell lines were used to map the HLA restriction of shared crossreactive spike epitopes. Memory CD4+ T cell crossreactivity between SARS-CoV-2 and common cold coronavirus spike proteins was assessed at the TCR clonotype level in the study. The Adaptive Biotechnologies TCR-sequencing kit was used to sequence samples from a few pre-COVID donors and the naive versus memory experiments, whereas other data were Illumina-based. A different, Illumina-based TCR-beta assay was used to sequence expansion assays from other donors in the study.

Study-wide findings and limitations: Crossreactive clones showed significantly weaker SARS-CoV-2-driven expansion than monoreactive clones, consistent with antigenic imprinting. Because no donor provided both pre-pandemic and post-infection samples, tracing the source of pre-existing responses was limited. The study was constrained by small numbers of patients and of tested TCRs. Crossreactivity analysis was centred on spike protein, so crossreactivity against other viral proteins was not assessed. Naive versus memory sequencing indicated the assay detects memory recall responses rather than primary responses primed during culture. Memory CD4+ clonotypes crossrecognizing SARS-CoV-2 and at least one common cold coronavirus spike were found in around three fifths of donors.

Naive and memory CD4+ T cells were separated from cryopreserved PBMCs by first enriching for CD4 and then performing EasySep naive CD4+ T cell enrichment. Sorted naive or memory CD4+ T cells (more than 85,000) were cultured 1:1 with T cell-depleted PBMCs and CEF peptides for 9 to 10 days. Triplicate replicate wells were generally used for each peptide culture condition. Ficoll-Paque PLUS gradient centrifugation was used to isolate PBMCs from leukapheresis product or whole blood. The PBMCs went either fresh into the expansion assay or into cryopreservation at -140 degrees C. The QIAamp Micro DNA Kit was used to extract genomic DNA from the CD4+ T cells. Survey-level immunoSEQ TCR-beta sequencing was performed on DNA from CEF-cultured naive and memory CD4+ T cells. The published analysis was carried out like this. During preprocessing, nonproductive sequences were discarded, as were any CDR3s that did not begin with C, did not end with F or W, or were shorter than 7 amino acids. The MANAFEST web app identified antigen-specific clonotypes based on expansion compared with the reference and other culture wells. A clone counted as positive if significantly expanded in 2 of 3 replicate wells versus the reference culture at FDR below 0.05. For a clone to be considered positive, significant expansion relative to all other tandem wells and an odds ratio above 5 were also required. Cultured and uncultured naive and memory CD4+ repertoires were searched for previously identified spike- and CEF-reactive CDR3s. CDR3 homology was measured as pairwise Levenshtein distance, computed with the stringdist R package after trimming three terminal residues from each end. The table was pulled from immuneACCESS by TCRdb, which kept in-frame rearrangements only. Such tables lose some clones; where checked, under half of the loss comes from unresolved V genes, and the rest has no known cause. Clonal size and the V and J genes are those of that table, whereas D and trimming came from the DNA. For this sample there are about 35,000 clones; 70% to 85% appear just once. About a fifth of the sample is taken by the ten largest.

The receptor was derived from an adult with COVID-19. The chain is assembled from TRBV19 and TRBJ1-1; confidence is insufficient to name the D gene. What was sequenced was memory CD4+ T cells from PBMCs, cultured in vitro. The sample's cell subset or site label is to be understood as: memory (non-naive) CD4+ T cells. CDR3 protein: CASSIAWGNTEAFF. The DNA reads TGTGCCAGTAGTATAGCTTGGGGGAACACTGAAGCTTTCTTT.